What follows are 22 T cell receptor beta chains derived from one specimen sequenced in a study of T cell repertoires in cytomegalovirus infection. TCRdb independently ran MiXCR on the reads; one entry per CDR3 protein. The data show roughly 280,000 distinct CDR3 sequences, about 20% seen once. These receptors are not linked to any known antigen. The specimen comprised cultured PBMCs, sampled from culture after CMV antigen stimulation. The receptors come from a human donor in good health (CMV status not recorded). Some clones in this sample may be carry-over from other donors' samples.

This clonotype showed up many times. V is TRBV7-2 and J is TRBJ2-1; D not resolved. Between the trimmed V and J ends, which lost 2 bases and 7 bases, there was a span of 15 bases. The CDR3 sequence is 15 residues long. Germline V gene data show CDR1 as SGHTA and CDR2 as FQGNSA. The CDR3 protein is CASSLLGISINEQFF. In DNA, the CDR3 is TGTGCCAGCAGCTTATTGGGGATAAGCATAAATGAGCAGTTCTTC. Filled out from reference TRBV7-2 and TRBJ2-1, the complete variable domain reads GAGVSQSPSNKVTEKGKDVELRCDPISGHTALYWYRQSLGQGLEFLIYFQGNSAPDKSGLPSDRFSAERTGGSVSTLTIQRTQQEDSAVYLCASSLLGISINEQFFGPGTRLTVL.

This clonotype was counted many times. The chain employs TRBV7-2 and TRBJ1-5, with D hard to call. Germline V gives CDR1 SGHTA, CDR2 FQGNSA. Trimming removed 6 bases from V and 0 bases from J, with 12 bases in between. The CDR3 has 15 residues. This CDR3 reads CASRETPYSNQPQHF. For the CDR3, the DNA is TGTGCCAGCAGAGAGACACCATATAGCAATCAGCCCCAGCATTTT.

This clonotype was recorded at least ten times. V gene TRBV7-2 combines with J gene TRBJ2-1, with 7 bases aligning to TRBD2. Germline V lookup: CDR1 SGHTA, CDR2 FQGNSA. This CDR3 region has 16 residues. V dropped 7 bases and J dropped 9; count of bases not matched to a gene: 18. The CDR3 is CASTRNGGREGGEQFF. CDR3 in DNA: TGTGCCAGCACCCGAAACGGTGGGAGGGAAGGAGGTGAGCAGTTCTTC. Full variable domain (rest looked up from reference TRBV7-2 and TRBJ2-1): GAGVSQSPSNKVTEKGKDVELRCDPISGHTALYWYRQSLGQGLEFLIYFQGNSAPDKSGLPSDRFSAERTGGSVSTLTIQRTQQEDSAVYLCASTRNGGREGGEQFFGPGTRLTVL.

This clonotype was found many times. This chain links TRBV7-2 with TRBJ2-3; D perhaps matches TRBD1 (6 bases). CDR3 size: 14 residues. Germline-derived CDR1 and CDR2 are SGHTA and FQGNSA. V lost 3 bases, J lost 2 bases, and 9 bases lay in between. CDR3 protein: CASSLGAFTDTQYF. The DNA for the CDR3 is TGTGCCAGCAGCTTGGGGGCCTTCACAGATACGCAGTATTTT.

V is TRBV29-1 and J is TRBJ2-7; maybe TRBD2 (5 bases). V was clipped by 4 bases and J by 6 bases, with 7 bases between them. The CDR3 consists of 10 residues. Germline V gene lookup returns CDR1 SQVTM and CDR2 ANQGSEA. The CDR3 bases are TGCAGCGTTGGGGGAGCCGAGCAGTACTTC. As protein: CSVGGAEQYF.

The gene calls are TRBV4-3 and TRBJ1-1; D is uncertain. The CDR3 consists of 18 residues. The V gene's germline CDR1 is LGHNA and CDR2 YSLEER. With 0 bases removed from V and 0 bases from J, the gap between germline ends came to 17 bases. The DNA of the CDR3 is TGCGCCAGCAGCCAAGATAGCCCATTTGAGCACCTGAACACTGAAGCTTTCTTT. Protein product: CASSQDSPFEHLNTEAFF.

This clonotype was seen a few times. CDR3 residues: CASSLMRATDTQYF. DNA for the CDR3: TGTGCCAGCAGTTTAATGCGGGCCACAGATACGCAGTATTTT. This chain joins TRBV12-3 or TRBV12-4 and TRBJ2-3; TRBD2 might be the D (5 bases). Deletions cut 2 bases from V and 2 bases from J, with 8 bases between. The CDR3 sequence is 14 residues long.

CDR3 nucleotide sequence: TGTGCCAGCAGTTACTCGAGGGACAGAGGAAACACCATATATTTT. Protein: CASSYSRDRGNTIYF. The rearrangement joins TRBV6-5 to TRBJ1-3, with TRBD1 matching over 7 bases. The V gene end was trimmed by 0 bases and the J gene end by 4 bases; junction bases not matched to a gene: 3. Germline values: CDR1 MNHEY, CDR2 SVGAGI. This CDR3 contains 15 residues.

Here the CDR3 reads CASSPTPGVGSYNEQFF. The CDR3 nucleotides read TGTGCCAGCAGTCCTACCCCCGGGGTTGGATCCTACAATGAGCAGTTCTTC. The chain carries TRBV12-3 or TRBV12-4 and TRBJ2-1, with a tentative D call TRBD2 (5 bases). The CDR3 loop spans 17 amino acids. V gave up 5 bases and J gave up 1 base, with 18 bases separating them.

Comment on this clonotype: This may be a read error, as it is one base from a much larger clone. V usage is TRBV7-2 and J usage is TRBJ2-3; the match to TRBD2 covers 8 bases. There are 16 residues in the CDR3. CDR1 SGHTA and CDR2 FQGNSA come from the germline V gene. The J segment lost 2 bases and the V segment lost 5 bases, leaving 9 bases of the junction unmatched. This CDR3 reads CASSRGGGTNTDTQYF. The CDR3 DNA sequence: TGTGCCAGCAGCCGGGGGGGGGGGACAAACACAGATACGCAGTATTTT.

There are many counts of this clonotype. The chain recombines TRBV7-2 with TRBJ2-7; D perhaps matches TRBD2 (6 bases). Germline CDR1 reads SGHTA; CDR2 reads FQGNSA. The V and J ends lost 3 bases and 0 bases respectively, with 15 bases between them. This CDR3 contains 16 residues. CDR3 in DNA: TGTGCCAGCAGCTTTCCCAGGACTAAAAGCTCCTACGAGCAGTACTTC. Amino acid sequence: CASSFPRTKSSYEQYF.

In this sample, this clonotype turned up many times. The V and J genes are TRBV7-2 and TRBJ1-5, with D unclear. The CDR3 extends over 12 amino acids. Germline V gives CDR1 SGHTA, CDR2 FQGNSA. Trimming took 4 bases from V and 6 from J, leaving 7 bases between them. CDR3 amino acids: CASSSAAQPQHF. DNA for the CDR3: TGTGCCAGCAGCTCGGCGGCTCAGCCCCAGCATTTT.

The chain recombines TRBV10-3 with TRBJ2-7; TRBD2 matches at 12 bases. Germline assignment: CDR1 ENHRY and CDR2 SYGVKD. This CDR3 has 15 residues. With V trimmed by 2 bases and J by 3 bases, 2 bases remained unmatched. This CDR3 is CAISEGLAGFYEQYV. CDR3 DNA sequence: TGTGCCATCAGTGAGGGACTAGCGGGATTCTACGAGCAGTACGTC.

Regarding this clonotype: The junction does not match germline at one end; this may be a read error. The chain couples TRBV3-1 to TRBJ1-5; D call uncertain. CDR3 size: 14 residues. CDR1 and CDR2 from the germline V gene are LGHDT and YNNKEL (reference sequence). CDR3 DNA sequence: TGTGCCAGCAGCCAAGCACATAGCCATCAGCCCCAGCATTTT. This gives the protein CASSQAHSHQPQHF.

The rearrangement joins TRBV7-2 to TRBJ2-7; D ambiguous. Deletions cut 5 bases from V and 3 bases from J, with 14 bases between. The length of the CDR3 is 14 residues. Looked up from germline, CDR1 is SGHTA and CDR2 is FQGNSA. CDR3 sequence: CASSPHGFGYEQYF. The CDR3, as DNA: TGTGCCAGCAGCCCGCATGGTTTCGGCTACGAGCAGTACTTC.

This clonotype was counted only a few times. The rearrangement uses TRBV29-1 and TRBJ2-5; 8 bases align to TRBD2. Germline V gene lookup returns CDR1 SQVTM and CDR2 ANQGSEA. The V and J ends lost 3 bases and 4 bases, in that order; junction bases with no gene match: 1. This CDR3 is 12 amino acids long. In DNA form, the CDR3 reads TGCAGCGTTGACCTAGCGGGAGAGACCCAGTACTTC. It yields the protein CSVDLAGETQYF.

This clonotype was seen repeatedly, ten times or more. The V gene is TRBV7-2, the J gene TRBJ2-3, with D tentatively TRBD2 (5 bases). This CDR3 contains 15 residues. Germline V lookup: CDR1 SGHTA, CDR2 FQGNSA. Trimming removed 5 bases at V and 1 base at J, with 13 bases between. The CDR3 region has the DNA TGTGCCAGCAGCGTATTCGGGGTTGGCACAGATACGCAGTATTTT. It translates to CASSVFGVGTDTQYF.

There are many counts of this clonotype. The CDR3 here is CASSLAWQNTEAFF. The DNA of the CDR3 is TGTGCCAGCAGCTTAGCGTGGCAGAACACTGAAGCTTTCTTT. This sequence joins TRBV7-2 and TRBJ1-1; D remains ambiguous. V was cut by 0 bases and J by 1 base, with 6 bases left in between. The CDR3 covers 14 residues. The V gene's germline CDR1 is SGHTA and CDR2 FQGNSA.

This clonotype was seen only a few times. The chain joins TRBV19 to TRBJ2-7; D not certain. With 3 bases removed from V and 4 bases from J, the gap between germline ends came to 16 bases. Germline-derived CDR1 and CDR2 are LNHDA and SQIVND (reference sequence). The CDR3 length is 15 residues. This CDR3 reads CASSILMGAHYEQYF. The CDR3 bases are TGTGCCAGTAGTATCTTAATGGGCGCACATTACGAGCAGTACTTC.

The V gene is TRBV7-2, the J gene TRBJ2-5, with TRBD2 identical over 15 bases. The ends lost 5 bases at V and 5 bases at J; junction bases unmatched: 12. This CDR3 has 18 residues. The germline CDR1 and CDR2 sequences are SGHTA and FQGNSA. The CDR3 sequence: CASSRRLPGTSGRETQYF. CDR3 bases: TGTGCCAGCAGCCGCCGACTTCCCGGGACTAGCGGGAGGGAGACCCAGTACTTC. The variable domain in full, completed from reference TRBV7-2 and TRBJ2-5, reads GAGVSQSPSNKVTEKGKDVELRCDPISGHTALYWYRQSLGQGLEFLIYFQGNSAPDKSGLPSDRFSAERTGGSVSTLTIQRTQQEDSAVYLCASSRRLPGTSGRETQYFGPGTRLLVL.

The chain links TRBV7-2 to TRBJ2-1, with D perhaps matching TRBD2 (6 bases). Trimming pared 8 bases from V and 2 bases from J, leaving 13 bases between. The CDR3 spans 14 residues. Germline CDR1 reads SGHTA; CDR2 reads FQGNSA. The CDR3 reads CASGGTTAYNEQFF. CDR3 coding DNA: TGTGCCAGCGGCGGGACGACTGCCTACAATGAGCAGTTCTTC.

This CDR3 reads CASSQGANLLGEKLFF. The CDR3 region has the DNA TGTGCCAGCAGCCAAGGCGCTAACCTTCTTGGGGAAAAACTGTTTTTT. The rearrangement uses TRBV7-9 and TRBJ1-4; D remains unclear. Trimming removed 5 bases from V and 8 bases from J, with 21 bases in between. The germline V gene encodes CDR1 SEHNR and CDR2 FQNEAQ (reference sequence). CDR3 size: 16 residues.